The rows below give T cell receptor beta chains drawn from one sample of a study of STAT5B mutations in CD4+ large granular lymphocyte leukemia. The method was immunoSEQ multiplex PCR; TCRdb's version includes in-frame clones alone and lacks a portion of them. The sample lists around 21,000 clones; 75% were seen once. The source material was CD4+ T cells from blood buffy coats. The receptors were sampled from a human donor in good health. Both conserved end residues are part of each CDR3. The D gene is left open where the match is weak. Only some rows state a clone size, as once, few, many or a class for expanded clones.

V,D,J,size,DNA,CDR3
TRBV21-1,.,TRBJ2-3,.,TGTGCCAGCAGCACGCCGATGTGGACAGATACGCAGTATTTT,CASSTPMWTDTQYF
TRBV6-1,.,TRBJ1-3,.,TGTGCCAGCAGTGAAAACTCCGGAAACACCATATATTTT,CASSENSGNTIYF
TRBV5-1,TRBD2,TRBJ2-1,.,TGCGCCAGCAGCTCCGGTCTAGCGGGGAATTACAATGAGCAGTTCTTC,CASSSGLAGNYNEQFF
TRBV28,.,TRBJ1-3,.,TGTGCCAGCAGTTTAACAGCATGGAGCTCTGGAAACACCATATATTTT,CASSLTAWSSGNTIYF
TRBV2,TRBD1,TRBJ2-1,.,TGTGCCAGCAGGGGGACAGCGAGCTCCTACAATGAGCAGTTCTTC,CASRGTASSYNEQFF
TRBV6-5,.,TRBJ2-3,.,TGTGCCAGCAGATCTGGACAGCGACCCACAGATACGCAGTATTTT,CASRSGQRPTDTQYF
TRBV6-5,.,TRBJ2-1,.,TGTGCCAGCAGTCGTCGGACCCCCCCGGATGAGTTCTTC,CASSRRTPPDEFF
TRBV19,.,TRBJ2-3,.,TGTGCCAGCAGTGAAGGGGGCACAGATACGCAGTATTTT,CASSEGGTDTQYF
TRBV6-5,.,TRBJ2-1,.,TGTGCCAGCAGTTACGATCTGATCCAGCAGTTCTTC,CASSYDLIQQFF
TRBV5-1,.,TRBJ1-2,.,TGCGCCAGCAGCTTGGACCATTTCTATGGCTACACCTTC,CASSLDHFYGYTF
TRBV2,TRBD1,TRBJ2-3,.,TGTGCCAGCCTAGACCCGGGACAGAGACTCACAGATACGCAGTATTTT,CASLDPGQRLTDTQYF
TRBV19,TRBD2,TRBJ2-2,.,TGTGCCAGTAGTATCGAGGCTAGCGGGTTCACCGGGGAGCTGTTTTTT,CASSIEASGFTGELFF
TRBV2,.,TRBJ2-1,.,TGTGCCAGCATGTACGGGAGCTCCTACAATGAGCAGTTCTTC,CASMYGSSYNEQFF
TRBV19,TRBD1,TRBJ2-4,.,TGTGCCAGTAGTATAGGGGGACAGGGATCCAAAAACATTCAGTACTTC,CASSIGGQGSKNIQYF
TRBV19,TRBD1,TRBJ2-7,.,TGTGCCAGTAGTCGTGGACAGGTTTTTTCCTACGAGCAGTACTTC,CASSRGQVFSYEQYF
TRBV2,TRBD1,TRBJ1-1,.,TGTGCCAGCAATATACAGGGGTGGGGCACTGAAGCTTTCTTT,CASNIQGWGTEAFF
TRBV6-5,.,TRBJ1-4,.,TGTGCCAGCAGTTTTAGGGGTAACAATGAAAAACTGTTTTTT,CASSFRGNNEKLFF
TRBV7-9,TRBD2,TRBJ2-1,few,TGTGCCAGCAGCTCTACTAGCGGGAGTCCGTTCTTC,CASSSTSGSPFF